The 29 T cell receptor beta chains below all came from one sample that was sequenced in a study of T cells in Graves' hyperthyroidism and ophthalmopathy (dated by TCRdb to about 2019). Libraries were built with multiplex PCR. TCRdb lists the instrument as Illumina HiSeq 2000. The TCR beta CDR3 regions were amplified from the RNA transcripts. For the first round of RT-PCR on the TCR CDR3, the HTBI primer set was used together with the Qiagen OneStep RT-PCR kit. The public reads were run again by TCRdb, first through fastp at Q25 and then through MiXCR, and only productive beta chains were kept. When rows share a CDR3 protein, they turn into one entry using the most common DNA and genes. The sample has fewer than 450,000 distinct CDR3 sequences on record, roughly 13% of them singletons. The top ten clonotypes cover around 28% of the sample. The sequenced sample consisted of blood. All receptors derive from a man aged 45-65 years with Graves' ophthalmopathy.

This clonotype was seen only a few times. The V gene is TRBV4-1, the J gene TRBJ1-5; D not resolved. The germline CDR1 and CDR2 sequences are MGHRA and YSYEKL. Trimming removed 0 bases at V and 0 bases at J, with 9 bases between. The CDR3 totals 16 residues. The CDR3 here is CASSQDNPNSNQPQHF. CDR3 nucleotides: TGCGCCAGCAGCCAAGATAACCCCAATAGCAATCAGCCCCAGCATTTT.

This clonotype was counted at least ten times. The chain couples TRBV6-1 to TRBJ1-1; 10 nucleotides align to TRBD1. CDR3 length equals 13 residues. Germline V gives CDR1 MNHNS, CDR2 SASEGT. Trimming removed 2 bases from V and 11 bases from J; junction bases left unmatched: 5. The CDR3 bases are TGTGCCAGCAGTGAATGGGACAGGGGCGAGGCTTTCTTT. Translating it yields CASSEWDRGEAFF.

This clonotype was observed many times. The chain joins TRBV11-3 to TRBJ2-3; D unresolved. Germline loops: CDR1 SGHNT, CDR2 YENEEA. The CDR3 has 14 amino acids. V shed 3 bases and J shed 2 bases, with 9 bases lying between them. The CDR3 is CASSFGVNTDTQYF. The CDR3 coding sequence is TGTGCCAGCAGCTTTGGCGTAAACACAGATACGCAGTATTTT.

This clonotype was observed at least ten times. This chain uses TRBV9 with TRBJ2-7; the match to TRBD2 covers 10 bases. Germline V gene sequence: CDR1 SGDLS, CDR2 YYNGEE. The CDR3 extends over 13 amino acids. V trimming: 4 bases; J trimming: 7 bases; junction bases outside the gene matches: 5. This chain's CDR3 is CASSPRTSGEQYF. The CDR3 DNA reads TGTGCCAGCAGCCCCCGGACTAGCGGAGAGCAGTACTTC.

The rearrangement links TRBV9 to TRBJ2-7; possibly TRBD2 for D (6 bases). CDR3 size: 16 residues. Trimming removed 0 bases from V and 2 bases from J, with 15 bases in between. Germline V gene lookup returns CDR1 SGDLS and CDR2 YYNGEE. DNA of the CDR3: TGTGCCAGCAGCGTAGGAAGTGCGGAGGGGCCCTACGAGCAGTACTTC. Protein product: CASSVGSAEGPYEQYF.

This clonotype was picked up many times. The V and J genes are TRBV6-6 and TRBJ1-1; D possibly corresponds to TRBD1 (5 bases). CDR3 length equals 14 residues. Germline V gene sequence: CDR1 MNHNY, CDR2 SVGAGI (reference sequence). The V end was cut by 2 bases, the J end by 1 base, with 8 bases between. CDR3 in DNA: TGTGCCAGCAGTTACAACCAGGGGAACACTGAAGCTTTCTTT. This codes for CASSYNQGNTEAFF.

This clonotype occurred many times. The chain links TRBV7-2 to TRBJ2-3, with 8 bases fitting TRBD2. Germline V lookup: CDR1 SGHTA, CDR2 FQGNSA. The CDR3 covers 18 residues. Trimming removed 6 bases from V and 2 bases from J; junction bases left unmatched: 16. The CDR3 region is CASSNRGGLPTSTDTQYF. The CDR3 nucleotides read TGTGCCAGCAGTAACCGGGGGGGACTCCCCACCTCCACAGATACGCAGTATTTT.

The V gene is TRBV20-1, the J gene TRBJ1-1; 7 bases match TRBD1. V lost 5 bases to trimming and J lost 7 bases; unmatched junction nucleotides: 7. Germline loops: CDR1 DFQATT, CDR2 SNEGSKA (reference sequence). The CDR3 contains 12 residues. Here the CDR3 reads CSASGQADEAFF. The CDR3 DNA is TGCAGTGCTTCCGGACAGGCCGATGAAGCTTTCTTT.

This clonotype was detected many times. The rearrangement joins TRBV30 to TRBJ1-2; weak D call: TRBD1 (6 bases). This CDR3 comprises 12 residues. Trimming pared 3 bases from V and 5 bases from J, leaving 10 bases between. The germline V gene has CDR1 GTSNPN and CDR2 SVGIG (reference sequence). As DNA, the CDR3 is TGTGCCTGGAGGAAGGACAGTTATGGCTACACCTTC. Translating it yields CAWRKDSYGYTF.

This chain uses TRBV7-6 with TRBJ1-4, with 7 nucleotides matching TRBD1. Germline V lookup: CDR1 SGHVS, CDR2 FNYEAQ. The CDR3 has 15 residues. V was clipped by 4 bases and J by 5 bases; unmatched bases: 7. CDR3: CASSSEGAGNEKLFF. CDR3 bases: TGTGCCAGCAGCTCAGAGGGGGCGGGGAATGAAAAACTGTTTTTT.

Only one count was recorded for this clonotype. A read error is possible here, since a much larger clone lies one base away. The genes are TRBV2 and TRBJ2-5; maybe TRBD1 (5 bases). The V gene lost 3 bases and the J gene lost 7 bases, with 9 bases spanning the gap. The CDR3 spans 12 residues. CDR1 is SNHLY, CDR2 FYNNEI, per germline. The CDR3 region has the DNA TGTGCCAGCAGTGACAGGGTTCGGACCCAGTACTTC. Amino acids: CASSDRVRTQYF. Variable domain in full (rest from reference TRBV2 and TRBJ2-5): EPEVTQTPSHQVTQMGQEVILRCVPISNHLYFYWYRQILGQKVEFLVSFYNNEISEKSEIFDDQFSVERPDGSNFTLKIRSTKLEDSAMYFCASSDRVRTQYFGPGTRLLVL.

This clonotype was observed at least ten times. In DNA, the CDR3 is TGTGCCAGCAGCTTGGCGGACAGGGGTACTTACAATGAGCAGTTCTTC. Amino acids: CASSLADRGTYNEQFF. The chain has TRBV5-5 and TRBJ2-1; 9 positions match TRBD1. Germline V gives CDR1 SGHKS, CDR2 YYEKEE (reference sequence). The CDR3 is made up of 16 amino acids. J gave up 4 bases and V 0 bases, and 5 bases lay outside the gene matches.

At least ten counts were recorded for this clonotype. V usage is TRBV6-1 and J usage is TRBJ2-7, with unresolved D. The CDR3 has 13 amino acids. V was trimmed by 1 base and J by 8 bases, leaving 12 bases between them. The V gene's germline CDR1 is MNHNS and CDR2 SASEGT. CDR3 sequence (DNA): TGTGCCAGCAGTGAAGGGACCCTGTTAAAGCAGTACTTC. Amino acid sequence: CASSEGTLLKQYF.

The V call is TRBV28, the J call TRBJ1-3; D remains ambiguous. CDR1 MDHEN and CDR2 SYDVKM come from the germline V gene. V was clipped by 3 bases and J by 6 bases, with 9 bases between them. The CDR3 has 13 amino acids. The CDR3 loop is CASSLPSLNTIYF. CDR3 DNA: TGTGCCAGCAGTTTGCCCAGCTTAAACACCATATATTTT.

The chain couples TRBV2 to TRBJ1-6, with D possibly matching TRBD1 (5 bases). The V gene's germline CDR1 is SNHLY and CDR2 FYNNEI. CDR3 size: 13 residues. Trimming took 4 bases from V and 11 from J, leaving 12 bases between them. As DNA, the CDR3 is TGTGCCAGCAGTGGGGGCGGGGCAACACCCCTCCACTTT. Amino acid sequence: CASSGGGATPLHF. The variable domain in full, with the rest retrieved from reference TRBV2 and TRBJ1-6, is EPEVTQTPSHQVTQMGQEVILRCVPISNHLYFYWYRQILGQKVEFLVSFYNNEISEKSEIFDDQFSVERPDGSNFTLKIRSTKLEDSAMYFCASSGGGATPLHFGNGTRLTVT.

The chain uses TRBV6-1 and TRBJ2-1, with 8 bases matching TRBD2. Germline V gives CDR1 MNHNS, CDR2 SASEGT. The J segment lost 7 bases and the V segment lost 5 bases, leaving 7 bases of the junction unmatched. The CDR3 is 14 amino acids. CDR3 nucleotide sequence: TGTGCCAGCAGTCCCAGCGGGAGAATGAATGAGCAGTTCTTC. It is translated as CASSPSGRMNEQFF.

In this sample, this clonotype turned up a few times. V is TRBV6-1 and J is TRBJ2-3, with D possibly TRBD1 on 5 matching bases. Looked up from germline, CDR1 is MNHNS and CDR2 is SASEGT. V lost 1 base, J lost 0 bases, and 14 bases lay in between. The CDR3 loop spans 17 amino acids. As DNA, the CDR3 is TGTGCCAGCAGTGAAGGGGCCCGAAGGGGAAGCACAGATACGCAGTATTTT. Protein: CASSEGARRGSTDTQYF.

This clonotype was detected a few times. V is TRBV6-1 and J is TRBJ2-3; 11 bases are shared with TRBD2. Germline V gene lookup returns CDR1 MNHNS and CDR2 SASEGT. Germline trimming cut 6 bases from V and 3 bases from J; bases unmatched to any gene: 8. The CDR3 runs to 16 residues. CDR3 sequence (DNA): TGTGCCAGCAGCCGAACTAGCGGGAGTGTTACAGATACGCAGTATTTT. It is translated as CASSRTSGSVTDTQYF.

There are many counts of this clonotype. This sequence joins TRBV24-1 and TRBJ2-1; 12 bases match TRBD2. The ends lost 3 bases at V and 8 bases at J; junction bases unmatched: 10. This CDR3 is 17 amino acids long. The germline CDR1 and CDR2 sequences are KGHDR and SFDVKD. As DNA, the CDR3 is TGTGCCACCAGTGATCCAGGCCGACTAGCGGGAGTCGATGAGCAGTTCTTC. As protein: CATSDPGRLAGVDEQFF.

This clonotype was seen a handful of times. One junction end does not reproduce the germline sequence, and a read error may be involved. The chain is built from TRBV11-2 and TRBJ1-2; possibly TRBD1 for D (6 bases). The CDR3 is 11 amino acids. Germline V gene data show CDR1 as SGHAT and CDR2 as FQNNGV. The CDR3: CASSHGQLISF. The CDR3 DNA reads TGTGCCAGCAGCCATGGACAGTTAATCTCCTTC.

At least ten counts were recorded for this clonotype. The chain is built from TRBV12-3 or TRBV12-4 and TRBJ1-5; 9 nucleotides agree with TRBD1. Germline trimming cut 0 bases from V and 2 bases from J; bases unmatched to any gene: 5. CDR3 length: 17 residues. Here the CDR3 reads CASSLALGDRGNQPQHF. CDR3 in DNA: TGTGCCAGCAGTTTAGCGCTGGGGGACAGGGGCAATCAGCCCCAGCATTTT.

This clonotype has just a few counts. One end of the junction does not line up with germline, which may come from a read error. V gene TRBV30 combines with J gene TRBJ2-2, with D possibly TRBD2 on 5 matching bases. Germline V lookup: CDR1 GTSNPN, CDR2 SVGIG (reference sequence). This CDR3 has 15 residues. This CDR3 reads CASDGSVPLGGQLFF. As DNA, the CDR3 is TGTGCCTCGGATGGGTCCGTCCCCTTGGGCGGGCAGCTGTTTTTT.

This clonotype has a count of ten or more. The chain has TRBV30 and TRBJ2-1; D is perhaps TRBD2 (5 bases). This CDR3 spans 14 amino acids. The germline gives CDR1 GTSNPN, CDR2 SVGIG (reference sequence). V shed 4 bases and J shed 3 bases, with 13 bases lying between them. The DNA of the CDR3 is TGTGCCTGGACCCAACCGGGGATCTACAATGAGCAGTTCTTC. This gives the protein CAWTQPGIYNEQFF.

This clonotype was recorded many times. The chain uses TRBV28 and TRBJ1-5, with D uncertain. Trimming took off 5 bases at V and 9 bases at J, with 11 bases between the two ends. Germline-derived CDR1 and CDR2 are MDHEN and SYDVKM. The CDR3 is made up of 12 amino acids. The CDR3 loop is CASSPSEWPQHF. CDR3 in DNA: TGTGCCAGCAGTCCCTCAGAATGGCCCCAGCATTTT.

This clonotype has only a few counts. This chain joins TRBV6-1 and TRBJ2-7; the match to TRBD2 covers 8 bases. V was clipped by 7 bases and J by 3 bases; unmatched bases: 5. The CDR3 length is 13 residues. Germline values: CDR1 MNHNS, CDR2 SASEGT. The CDR3 DNA reads TGTGCCAGCATCCCCGGGACTAGCTACGAGCAGTACTTC. Its protein product is CASIPGTSYEQYF.

This clonotype was observed a few times. This sequence joins TRBV9 and TRBJ1-1, with D hard to call. Germline CDR1 reads SGDLS; CDR2 reads YYNGEE. Trimming removed 1 base at V and 3 bases at J, with 10 bases between. CDR3 length equals 14 residues. DNA for the CDR3: TGTGCCAGCAGCGTAAGGTGGTCAGACACTGAAGCTTTCTTT. The encoded protein is CASSVRWSDTEAFF. Complete variable domain (other parts from reference TRBV9 and TRBJ1-1): DSGVTQTPKHLITATGQRVTLRCSPRSGDLSVYWYQQSLDQGLQFLIQYYNGEERAKGNILERFSAQQFPDLHSELNLSSLELGDSALYFCASSVRWSDTEAFFGQGTRLTVV.

Ten or more counts support this clonotype. The V and J genes are TRBV5-6 and TRBJ2-5, with TRBD2 matching 9 bases. Per germline, CDR1 SGHDT and CDR2 YYEEEE. The junction had 20 bases not matched to a gene; V was cut back by 4 bases and J by 4 bases. The CDR3 is 19 amino acids. The CDR3 DNA follows: TGTGCCAGCAGCCAGCGGGAGGCGAACTCACGAGGGTTCAGAGAGACCCAGTACTTC. This gives the protein CASSQREANSRGFRETQYF.

The gene calls are TRBV20-1 and TRBJ2-6, with 7 positions matching TRBD1. The CDR3 loop spans 13 amino acids. Per germline, CDR1 DFQATT and CDR2 SNEGSKA (reference sequence). V was pared by 6 bases and J by 2 bases, with 1 base of the junction left unmatched. The CDR3 spells CSAQGAGANVLTF. CDR3 bases: TGCAGTGCCCAGGGGGCTGGGGCCAACGTCCTGACTTTC.

This clonotype was observed at least ten times. This chain uses TRBV13 with TRBJ2-3, with a weak D call TRBD2 (6 bases). This CDR3 is 16 amino acids long. Trimming removed 5 bases at V and 0 bases at J, with 15 bases between. Germline lookup yields CDR1 PRHDT and CDR2 FYEKMQ (reference sequence). The CDR3 spells CASSHTSGSSTDTQYF. CDR3 bases: TGTGCCAGCAGCCATACCAGCGGGTCTAGCACAGATACGCAGTATTTT.